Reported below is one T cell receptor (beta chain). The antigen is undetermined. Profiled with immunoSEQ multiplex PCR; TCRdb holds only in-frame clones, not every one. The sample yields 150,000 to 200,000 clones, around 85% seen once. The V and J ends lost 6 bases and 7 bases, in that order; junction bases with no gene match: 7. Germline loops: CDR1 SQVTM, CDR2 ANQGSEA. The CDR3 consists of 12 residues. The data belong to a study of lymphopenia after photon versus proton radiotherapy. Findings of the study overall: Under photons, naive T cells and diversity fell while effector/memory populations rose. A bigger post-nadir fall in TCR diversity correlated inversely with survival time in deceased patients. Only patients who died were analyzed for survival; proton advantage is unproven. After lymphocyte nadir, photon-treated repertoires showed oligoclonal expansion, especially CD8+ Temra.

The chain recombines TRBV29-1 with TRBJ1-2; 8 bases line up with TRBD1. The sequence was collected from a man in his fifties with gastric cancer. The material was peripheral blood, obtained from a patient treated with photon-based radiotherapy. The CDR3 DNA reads TGCAGCGTGGGCAGGGGGCGAGTTGGCTACACCTTC. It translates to CSVGRGRVGYTF.